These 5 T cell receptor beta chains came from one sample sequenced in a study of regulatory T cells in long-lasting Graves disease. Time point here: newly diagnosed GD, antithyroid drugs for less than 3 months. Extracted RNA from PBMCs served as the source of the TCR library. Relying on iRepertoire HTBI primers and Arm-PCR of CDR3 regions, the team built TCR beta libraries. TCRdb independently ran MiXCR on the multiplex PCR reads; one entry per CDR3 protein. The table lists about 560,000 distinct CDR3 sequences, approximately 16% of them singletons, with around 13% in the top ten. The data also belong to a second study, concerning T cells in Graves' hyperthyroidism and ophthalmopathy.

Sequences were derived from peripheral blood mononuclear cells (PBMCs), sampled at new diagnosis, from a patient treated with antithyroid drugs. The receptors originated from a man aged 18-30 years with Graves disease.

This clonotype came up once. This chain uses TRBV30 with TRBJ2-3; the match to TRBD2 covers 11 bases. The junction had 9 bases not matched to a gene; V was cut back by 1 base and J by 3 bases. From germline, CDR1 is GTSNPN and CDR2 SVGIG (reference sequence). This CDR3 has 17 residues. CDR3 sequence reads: CAWSARRVAGGTDTQYF. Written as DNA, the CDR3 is TGTGCCTGGAGTGCACGACGTGTAGCGGGAGGGACAGATACGCAGTATTTT.

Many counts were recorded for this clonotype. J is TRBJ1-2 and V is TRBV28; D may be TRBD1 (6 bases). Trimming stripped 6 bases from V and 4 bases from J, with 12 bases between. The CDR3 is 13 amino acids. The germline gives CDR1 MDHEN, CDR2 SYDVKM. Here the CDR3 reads CASRTGFVYGYTF. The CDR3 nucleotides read TGTGCCAGCAGGACAGGTTTTGTCTATGGCTACACCTTC.

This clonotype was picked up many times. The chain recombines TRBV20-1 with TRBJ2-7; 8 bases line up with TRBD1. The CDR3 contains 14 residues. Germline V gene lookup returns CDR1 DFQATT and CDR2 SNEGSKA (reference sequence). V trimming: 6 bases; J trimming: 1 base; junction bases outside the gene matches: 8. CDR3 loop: CSAPRQGRSYEQYF. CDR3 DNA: TGCAGTGCCCCCCGACAGGGGAGATCCTACGAGCAGTACTTC.

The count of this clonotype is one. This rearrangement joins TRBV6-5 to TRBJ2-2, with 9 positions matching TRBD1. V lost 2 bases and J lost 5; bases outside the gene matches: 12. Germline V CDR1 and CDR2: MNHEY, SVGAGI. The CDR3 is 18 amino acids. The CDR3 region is CASSYDIPGQGITGELFF. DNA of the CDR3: TGTGCCAGCAGTTACGACATACCGGGACAGGGTATAACCGGGGAGCTGTTTTTT.

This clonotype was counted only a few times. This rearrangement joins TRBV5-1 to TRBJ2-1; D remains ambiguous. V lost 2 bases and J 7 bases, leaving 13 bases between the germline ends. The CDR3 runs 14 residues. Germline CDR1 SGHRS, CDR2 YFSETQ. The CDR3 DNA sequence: TGCGCCAGCAGCTTACAACCGATAGGGAATGAGCAGTTCTTC. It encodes CASSLQPIGNEQFF.